The 2 T cell receptor beta chains given below trace back to one sample, sequenced in a study of CD8+CD57+ T cells in acquired aplastic anemia. Only patients with CD8+CD57+ cell expansion on flow cytometry were chosen for sequencing. The template for TCR beta VDJ and CDR3 sequence profiling was genomic DNA. TCRdb redid the calling of the reads with MiXCR, one entry per CDR3 protein. The sample shows about 120,000 distinct CDR3 sequences, about 50% of them seen only once. Material for sequencing was sorted CD4+, CD8+, or CD8+CD57+ T cells (not recorded which) from PBMCs. All receptors come from a human donor with aplastic anemia.

The V call is TRBV20-1, the J call TRBJ2-5, with unresolved D. This CDR3 is 15 amino acids long. The V gene lost 0 bases and the J gene lost 1 base, with 12 bases spanning the gap. From germline, CDR1 is DFQATT and CDR2 SNEGSKA (reference sequence). Here the CDR3 reads CSARDPLRVQETQYF. CDR3 coding DNA: TGCAGTGCTAGAGATCCTCTTCGGGTCCAAGAGACCCAGTACTTC.

This sequence joins TRBV2 and TRBJ2-7; TRBD2 matches 8 bases. Germline V gene data show CDR1 as SNHLY and CDR2 as FYNNEI. The CDR3 totals 15 residues. The V segment lost 6 bases and the J segment 4 bases; nucleotides outside the gene matches: 11. The CDR3 region is CASRIPLAGRYEQYF. As DNA, the CDR3 is TGTGCCAGCAGGATCCCGTTAGCGGGGAGATACGAGCAGTACTTC.